The clone carrying this T cell receptor beta chain was detected a few times. Its antigen is currently unknown. The germline gives CDR1 GTSNPN, CDR2 SVGIG (reference sequence). Trimming took off 3 bases at V and 0 bases at J, with 17 bases between the two ends. This CDR3 is 16 amino acids long. The data were taken from a study of CD8+ T cells in alopecia areata. About the research overall: For 6 to 18 months, tofacitinib was taken, and 6 months off drug followed. Treated patients received severity scores based on the percentage of scalp area affected. Findings and caveats of the study: Patients shared TCRs less clearly than mice did, possibly for HLA-related reasons. Sequencing of scalp samples also captures resident alphabeta T cells of normal skin.

The treatment here: oral pan-JAK inhibitor, 5-10 mg twice daily. TCR sequencing used cDNA made by reverse transcription of extracted RNA. The table came from immunoSEQ multiplex PCR; TCRdb's copy has only in-frame clones and leaves some out. The sample consists of around 190,000 clones, 55% to 70% of them appearing once. The chain has TRBV30 and TRBJ1-1, with a tentative D call TRBD1 (5 bases). This sample comprised CD4+ T cells sorted from blood, obtained at week 4, from a patient treated with tofacitinib. This receptor was taken from a human donor with alopecia areata. The CDR3 region is CAWRGFGAALNTEAFF. As DNA, the CDR3 is TGTGCCTGGAGAGGATTCGGGGCAGCTTTGAACACTGAAGCTTTCTTT. Full variable domain (outside the CDR3, taken from reference TRBV30 and TRBJ1-1): SQTIHQWPATLVQPVGSPLSLECTVEGTSNPNLYWYRQAAGRGLQLLFYSVGIGQISSEVPQNLSASRPQDRQFILSSKKLLLSDSGFYLCAWRGFGAALNTEAFFGQGTRLTVV.